Listed below are T cell receptor beta chains from one sample, sequenced in a study of CXCR3-negative and CXCR3-positive naive CD8 T cells. TCRdb reprocessed the 5' RACE reads, with one entry per CDR3 protein and no DNA. This sample's table has over 95,000 distinct CDR3 sequences. Sequencing was performed on naive CXCR3+ CD8+ T cells from blood. These receptors were taken from a human donor in good health. Some clones in this sample may be carry-over from other donors' samples. Both conserved end residues are part of each CDR3. The order of the fields is J gene, V gene, CDR3 protein.

j_gene: TRBJ2-7
v_gene: TRBV12-3/TRBV12-4
CDR3aa: CASRKAGGYEQYF

j_gene: TRBJ2-5
v_gene: TRBV15
CDR3aa: CATSGREETQYF

j_gene: TRBJ2-7
v_gene: TRBV7-9
CDR3aa: CASSSSGGNPYEQYF

j_gene: TRBJ2-5
v_gene: TRBV2
CDR3aa: CASSEAAGIGGGVETQYF

j_gene: TRBJ2-7
v_gene: TRBV28
CDR3aa: CASSLFGEVVALDEQYF

j_gene: TRBJ1-1
v_gene: TRBV20-1
CDR3aa: CSAINRERPLNTEAFF

j_gene: TRBJ2-2
v_gene: TRBV6-2/TRBV6-3
CDR3aa: CASSHETLAGGLTGELFF

j_gene: TRBJ2-3
v_gene: TRBV7-9
CDR3aa: CASSTLTSGSWTDTQYF

j_gene: TRBJ2-2
v_gene: TRBV12-3/TRBV12-4
CDR3aa: CASETGGSTGELFF

j_gene: TRBJ2-7
v_gene: TRBV7-2
CDR3aa: CASSLEIEAGSPHHEQYF

j_gene: TRBJ1-4
v_gene: TRBV28
CDR3aa: CASSFAPARVKEKLFF

j_gene: TRBJ2-2
v_gene: TRBV6-6
CDR3aa: CASSYSKGTGELFF

j_gene: TRBJ2-7
v_gene: TRBV11-2
CDR3aa: CASSLNDPYEQYF

j_gene: TRBJ2-3
v_gene: TRBV6-6
CDR3aa: CASKGKYTDTQYF

j_gene: TRBJ2-1
v_gene: TRBV10-1
CDR3aa: CASSDGHEQFF

j_gene: TRBJ2-7
v_gene: TRBV9
CDR3aa: CASSVGGTPYAQYF

j_gene: TRBJ1-1
v_gene: TRBV12-3/TRBV12-4
CDR3aa: CASSLTAEAFF

j_gene: TRBJ2-1
v_gene: TRBV7-2
CDR3aa: CASSLGYGGTEQFF

j_gene: TRBJ1-2
v_gene: TRBV12-3/TRBV12-4
CDR3aa: CASSFLWTGGAGDGYTF

j_gene: TRBJ2-2
v_gene: TRBV19
CDR3aa: CASLDPSRELFF

j_gene: TRBJ2-3
v_gene: TRBV7-2
CDR3aa: CASSILLAGGTDTQYF

j_gene: TRBJ2-5
v_gene: TRBV28
CDR3aa: CASSLYGTGGPQETQYF

j_gene: TRBJ2-5
v_gene: TRBV7-9
CDR3aa: CASRTGEPRLEQYF

j_gene: TRBJ2-7
v_gene: TRBV7-3
CDR3aa: CASSPLGGGDEQYF

j_gene: TRBJ1-1
v_gene: TRBV7-9
CDR3aa: CASSFPGSTEAFF

j_gene: TRBJ2-4
v_gene: TRBV12-3/TRBV12-4
CDR3aa: CASSDGLAKNIQYF

j_gene: TRBJ2-4
v_gene: TRBV28
CDR3aa: CASKQGSEAKNIQYF

j_gene: TRBJ1-1
v_gene: TRBV7-2
CDR3aa: CASSSTGSPEAFF

j_gene: TRBJ2-3
v_gene: TRBV19
CDR3aa: CASSITRSSSTDTQYF

j_gene: TRBJ2-1
v_gene: TRBV6-2/TRBV6-3
CDR3aa: CASSLSGGDANEQFF

j_gene: TRBJ2-7
v_gene: TRBV4-3
CDR3aa: CASSQEFDKGSYEQYF

j_gene: TRBJ2-3
v_gene: TRBV7-2
CDR3aa: CASSLVGGLSTDTQYF

j_gene: TRBJ2-1
v_gene: TRBV4-1
CDR3aa: CASSHLPQGASYNEQFF

j_gene: TRBJ2-7
v_gene: TRBV4-1
CDR3aa: CASSQVKGYEQYF

j_gene: TRBJ1-2
v_gene: TRBV9
CDR3aa: CASSATGMNGYTF